The 18 T cell receptor beta chains presented below share a single source sample, sequenced in a study of post-analysis software for immune sequencing data. General study findings and limits: Patients showed TRBV5-6, TRBV5-1 and TRBV20-1 among five TRBV segments more frequent than in controls.

Which antigens these TCRs recognize remains unknown. Included in the TCR beta cDNA libraries were unique molecular identifiers. MiXCR, run by TCRdb on the PCR reads, gives a single entry per CDR3 protein. This sample yields hundreds of thousands of distinct CDR3 sequences, of which roughly 50% are seen a single time; under 6% belongs to the top ten. Sample: blood. The receptors shown here come from a girl between 10 and 17 years old with multiple sclerosis.

The table lists this clonotype with a few counts. CDR3 nucleotides: TGTGCCAGCAGCTTATGGAATAGCGTTTACAATGAGCAGTTCTTC. It codes for CASSLWNSVYNEQFF. This chain joins TRBV7-8 and TRBJ2-1; TRBD2 is a possible D gene (5 bases). Germline V gene sequence: CDR1 SGHVS, CDR2 FQNEAQ. The ends were cut back, 2 bases at V and 4 bases at J, with 12 bases in the middle. This CDR3 has 15 residues.

The genes are TRBV25-1 and TRBJ1-2, with D unclear. From germline, CDR1 is MGHDK and CDR2 SYGVNS. V gave up 0 bases and J gave up 5 bases, with 7 bases separating them. This CDR3 spans 13 amino acids. In DNA, the CDR3 is TGTGCCAGCAGTGAATATTCGGGGTATGGCTACACCTTC. It specifies CASSEYSGYGYTF.

In its sample, this clonotype was seen a few times. V gene TRBV7-9 combines with J gene TRBJ2-1; D ambiguous. The CDR3 runs to 13 residues. V lost 11 bases, J lost 0 bases, and 11 bases lay in between. CDR1 SEHNR and CDR2 FQNEAQ come from the germline V gene (reference sequence). Here the CDR3 DNA reads TGTGCCGGACCCGCGAGCTCCTACAATGAGCAGTTCTTC. Translating gives CAGPASSYNEQFF.

The CDR3 is CSASSGGVSYEQYF. Here the CDR3 DNA reads TGCAGTGCTAGCAGCGGGGGGGTCTCCTACGAGCAGTACTTC. This chain uses TRBV20-1 with TRBJ2-7; TRBD2 matches 10 bases. The CDR3 has 14 amino acids. V lost 3 bases to trimming and J lost 0 bases; unmatched junction nucleotides: 2. Germline V gives CDR1 DFQATT, CDR2 SNEGSKA (reference sequence).

The chain is built from TRBV7-9 and TRBJ2-7; D possibly corresponds to TRBD2 (6 bases). Germline lookup yields CDR1 SEHNR and CDR2 FQNEAQ (reference sequence). V was shortened by 7 bases and J by 4 bases, with 14 bases between the two germline ends. This CDR3 spans 13 amino acids. CDR3 sequence: CASIISGDYEQYF. Written as DNA, the CDR3 is TGTGCCAGCATCATTAGCGGAGATTACGAGCAGTACTTC. The variable domain in full, completed from reference TRBV7-9 and TRBJ2-7, reads DTGVSQNPRHKITKRGQNVTFRCDPISEHNRLYWYRQTLGQGPEFLTYFQNEAQLEKSRLLSDRFSAERPKGSFSTLEIQRTEQGDSAMYLCASIISGDYEQYFGPGTRLTVT.

CDR3 nucleotide sequence: TGCAGTGCTAGACCGGCTAGCGGGGTTTACAATGAGCAGTTCTTC. Translated, it gives CSARPASGVYNEQFF. The V gene is TRBV20-1, the J gene TRBJ2-1; 9 nucleotides align to TRBD2. Looked up from germline, CDR1 is DFQATT and CDR2 is SNEGSKA (reference sequence). This CDR3 has 15 amino acids. Trimming cost V 2 bases and J 4 bases; bases outside gene matches: 6.

This clonotype came up once. This chain joins TRBV7-9 and TRBJ1-2, with TRBD1 matching over 7 bases. J was trimmed by 5 bases and V by 8 bases; bases with no gene match: 5. This CDR3 is 12 amino acids long. Germline CDR1 and CDR2: SEHNR and FQNEAQ (reference sequence). CDR3 bases: TGTGCCAGCGCTCCGGGACAGTATGGCTACACCTTC. Protein sequence: CASAPGQYGYTF.

This sequence joins TRBV29-1 and TRBJ2-1; the match to TRBD1 covers 7 bases. The CDR3 extends over 12 amino acids. The germline V gene has CDR1 SQVTM and CDR2 ANQGSEA. V trimming: 3 bases; J trimming: 10 bases; junction bases outside the gene matches: 6. The CDR3 spells CSVEKGAREQFF. CDR3 coding DNA: TGCAGCGTTGAGAAGGGGGCGCGGGAGCAGTTCTTC.

This chain joins TRBV10-3 and TRBJ2-7; 8 nucleotides align to TRBD1. This CDR3 spans 14 amino acids. V was pared by 8 bases and J by 1 base, with 7 bases of the junction left unmatched. From germline, CDR1 is ENHRY and CDR2 SYGVKD. CDR3 in amino acids: CAIGFTGGSYEQYF. The CDR3 region has the DNA TGTGCCATCGGTTTCACAGGGGGTTCCTACGAGCAGTACTTC.

The table lists this clonotype with a few counts. The chain is built from TRBV29-1 and TRBJ2-7, with D perhaps matching TRBD1 (6 bases). The J call is uncertain, as TRBJ2-5 better fits the DNA end. This CDR3 has 15 residues. Germline values: CDR1 SQVTM, CDR2 ANQGSEA. The CDR3 coding sequence is TGCAGCGTCTCTATCCCACAGGGCTCCGGAGAGACCCAGTACTTC. Translated: CSVSIPQGSGETQYF.

The chain links TRBV7-2 to TRBJ1-2; D gene ambiguous. V dropped 5 bases and J dropped 8 bases, with 18 bases sitting between them. Germline V gene data show CDR1 as SGHTA and CDR2 as FQGNSA. The CDR3 contains 14 residues. CDR3 sequence: CASSPRVARGGYTF. DNA of the CDR3: TGTGCCAGCAGCCCCCGAGTGGCCCGTGGGGGCTACACCTTC.

This clonotype was observed a handful of times. The gene calls are TRBV25-1 and TRBJ2-4; 8 bases fit TRBD2. The end of the DNA aligns better with TRBJ2-7, so the J call may be wrong. This CDR3 spans 17 amino acids. The germline V gene has CDR1 MGHDK and CDR2 SYGVNS. Written as DNA, the CDR3 is TGTGCCAGCAGTGACATAAGGGGGGCGCGGGGGGACTACGAGCAGTACTTC. Amino acids: CASSDIRGARGDYEQYF.

The V call is TRBV7-3, the J call TRBJ2-7; 10 bases are shared with TRBD2. CDR1 and CDR2 (germline): SGHTA, FQGTGA. J gave up 7 bases and V 1 base, and 16 bases lay outside the gene matches. This CDR3 comprises 18 residues. The CDR3 loop reads CASSLRGTSVSSYNEQYF. As DNA, the CDR3 is TGTGCCAGCAGCTTAAGGGGGACTAGCGTGTCCTCCTACAATGAGCAGTACTTC.

This clonotype was seen only once. The genes are TRBV5-1 and TRBJ2-3; 7 bases are shared with TRBD2. Germline V gene data show CDR1 as SGHRS and CDR2 as YFSETQ. The V gene end was trimmed by 3 bases and the J gene end by 0 bases; junction bases not matched to a gene: 7. The CDR3 extends over 16 amino acids. CDR3 nucleotides: TGCGCCAGCAGCTCCCGCGGTAGCGGGAGCACAGATACGCAGTATTTT. Translation gives CASSSRGSGSTDTQYF.

This clonotype was recorded a few times. V and J are TRBV6-4 and TRBJ2-1; D unclear. V was cut by 0 bases and J by 3 bases, with 15 bases left in between. This CDR3 region has 17 residues. In germline, CDR1 is MRHNA, CDR2 SNTAGT. The CDR3: CASSDSPSTSFYNEQFF. The CDR3 coding sequence is TGTGCCAGCAGTGACTCGCCTAGTACCTCTTTCTACAATGAGCAGTTCTTC.

The chain's CDR3 is CASSEHPGEAETQYF. The CDR3 DNA sequence: TGCGCCAGCAGTGAGCACCCGGGAGAAGCAGAGACCCAGTACTTC. This chain links TRBV10-2 with TRBJ2-5, with D possibly TRBD2 on 6 matching bases. This CDR3 comprises 15 residues. V lost 2 bases and J 4 bases, leaving 14 bases between the germline ends. From germline, CDR1 is WSHSY and CDR2 SAAADI.

The sample holds a few counts of this clonotype. The chain is built from TRBV6-5 and TRBJ2-4; 9 bases map to TRBD1. The DNA matches TRBJ2-7 better at its end, which makes the J call doubtful. Germline V CDR1 and CDR2: MNHEY, SVGAGI. CDR3 length equals 14 residues. CDR3 sequence reads: CASGTGQGLYEQYF. The CDR3 DNA reads as TGTGCCAGCGGAACGGGACAGGGCCTCTACGAGCAGTACTTC.

The chain combines TRBV7-9 with TRBJ1-1; 10 bases are shared with TRBD1. V lost 3 bases and J lost 0; bases outside the gene matches: 4. In germline, CDR1 is SEHNR, CDR2 FQNEAQ (reference sequence). This CDR3 comprises 16 residues. CDR3 amino acids: CASSFLGTGVNTEAFF. CDR3 in DNA: TGTGCCAGCAGCTTCCTAGGGACAGGGGTGAACACTGAAGCTTTCTTT.